A selection of T cell receptor beta chains follows, all from one sample in a study of vaccination and CD4 T cells after COVID-19. TCRdb reprocessed the PCR reads via MiXCR and lists one record per CDR3 protein. The sample contains 30,000 or so distinct CDR3 sequences, approximately 48% of which appear only once. This specimen consisted of CD4+ T cells from blood, obtained about 7 months after SARS-CoV-2 vaccination. These receptors came from a human donor who had recovered from COVID-19. CDR3s include the opening cysteine and the closing phenylalanine or tryptophan. Size tells how often a clone was seen (once, few, many) or the class of an expanded clone, and some rows leave it out.

V gene,clone size,J gene,CDR3 protein
TRBV2,-,TRBJ1-2,CASSLPGPANYGYTF
TRBV15,few,TRBJ1-5,CATREGTGNQPQHF
TRBV7-9,-,TRBJ1-1,CASSPRGRRTEAFF
TRBV4-1,-,TRBJ2-5,CASSQASGSGETQYF
TRBV6-1,-,TRBJ2-2,CASSEGIAGTSPGELFF
TRBV19,-,TRBJ1-2,CASSQEYGYTF
TRBV12-1,-,TRBJ2-7,CASSQDSGTRPYEQYF
TRBV2,-,TRBJ1-5,CASNGGSNQPQHF
TRBV20-1,-,TRBJ2-7,CSAREPGTVEQYF
TRBV6-1,-,TRBJ1-2,CASSEGGTNYGYTF
TRBV6-1,few,TRBJ1-2,CASSDPGPDGYTF
TRBV9,once,TRBJ2-1,CASSVGRYRYNEQFF